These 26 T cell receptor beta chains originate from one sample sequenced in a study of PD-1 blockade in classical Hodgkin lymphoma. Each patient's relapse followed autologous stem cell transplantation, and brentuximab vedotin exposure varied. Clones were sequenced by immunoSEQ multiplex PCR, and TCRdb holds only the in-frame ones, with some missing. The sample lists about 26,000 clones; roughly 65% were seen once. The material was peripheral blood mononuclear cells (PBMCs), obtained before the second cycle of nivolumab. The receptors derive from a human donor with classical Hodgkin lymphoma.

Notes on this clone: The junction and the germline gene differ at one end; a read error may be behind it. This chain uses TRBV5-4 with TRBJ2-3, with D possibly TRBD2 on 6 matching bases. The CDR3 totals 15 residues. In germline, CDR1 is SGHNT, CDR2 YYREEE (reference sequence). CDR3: CASRLGLTSTDTQYF. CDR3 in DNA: TGTGCCAGCAGGTTGGGACTTACTAGCACAGATACGCAGTATTTT.

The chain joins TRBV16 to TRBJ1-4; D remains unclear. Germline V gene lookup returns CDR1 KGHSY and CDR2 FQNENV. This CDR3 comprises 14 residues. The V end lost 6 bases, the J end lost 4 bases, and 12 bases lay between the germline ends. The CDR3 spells CASSSQDFNEKLFF. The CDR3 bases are TGTGCCAGCAGTTCCCAAGACTTTAATGAAAAACTGTTTTTT.

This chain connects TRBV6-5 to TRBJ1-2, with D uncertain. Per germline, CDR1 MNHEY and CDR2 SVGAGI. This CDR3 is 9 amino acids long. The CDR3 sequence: CSTVPGYTF. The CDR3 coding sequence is TGTTCTACCGTGCCCGGCTACACCTTC.

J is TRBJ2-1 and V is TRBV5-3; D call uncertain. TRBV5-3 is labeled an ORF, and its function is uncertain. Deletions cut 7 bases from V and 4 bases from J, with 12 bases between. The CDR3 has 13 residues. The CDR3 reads CARLTHKYNEQFF. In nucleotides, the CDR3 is TGTGCCAGACTGACACACAAATACAATGAGCAGTTCTTC.

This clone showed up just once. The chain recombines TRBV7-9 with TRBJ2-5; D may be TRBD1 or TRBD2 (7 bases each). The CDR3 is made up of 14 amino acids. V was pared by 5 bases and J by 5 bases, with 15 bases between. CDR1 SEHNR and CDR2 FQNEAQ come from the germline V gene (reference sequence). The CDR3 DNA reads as TGTGCCAGCAGCATATCAGGGGGGGTCGAGACCCAGTACTTC. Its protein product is CASSISGGVETQYF.

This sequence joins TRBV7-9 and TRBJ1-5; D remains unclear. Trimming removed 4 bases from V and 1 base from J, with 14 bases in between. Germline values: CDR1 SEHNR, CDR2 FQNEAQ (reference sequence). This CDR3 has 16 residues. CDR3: CASSYLGDGSNQPQHF. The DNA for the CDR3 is TGTGCCAGCAGCTACCTAGGAGACGGAAGCAATCAGCCCCAGCATTTT. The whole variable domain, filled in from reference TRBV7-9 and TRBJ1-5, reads DTGVSQNPRHKITKRGQNVTFRCDPISEHNRLYWYRQTLGQGPEFLTYFQNEAQLEKSRLLSDRFSAERPKGSFSTLEIQRTEQGDSAMYLCASSYLGDGSNQPQHFGDGTRLSIL.

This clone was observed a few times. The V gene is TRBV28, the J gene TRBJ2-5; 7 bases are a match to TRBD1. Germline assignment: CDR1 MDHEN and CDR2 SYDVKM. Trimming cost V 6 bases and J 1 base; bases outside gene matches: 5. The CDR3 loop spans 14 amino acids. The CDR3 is CASSSGTAQETQYF. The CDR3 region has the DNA TGTGCCAGCAGCTCAGGGACAGCCCAAGAGACCCAGTACTTC.

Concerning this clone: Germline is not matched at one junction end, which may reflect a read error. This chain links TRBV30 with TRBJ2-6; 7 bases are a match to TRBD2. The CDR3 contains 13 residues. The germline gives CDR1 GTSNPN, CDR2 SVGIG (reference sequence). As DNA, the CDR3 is TGTGCCTGGGGGAGGGGTGGGCCCAACGTCCTGACTTTC. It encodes CAWGRGGPNVLTF.

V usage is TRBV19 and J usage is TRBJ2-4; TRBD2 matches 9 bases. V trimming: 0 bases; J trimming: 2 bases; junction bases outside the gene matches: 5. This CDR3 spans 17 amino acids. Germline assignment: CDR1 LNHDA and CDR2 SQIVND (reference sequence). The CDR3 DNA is TGTGCCAGTAGTATAGAGCCCAGCGGGAGGCCCAAAAACATTCAGTACTTC. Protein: CASSIEPSGRPKNIQYF.

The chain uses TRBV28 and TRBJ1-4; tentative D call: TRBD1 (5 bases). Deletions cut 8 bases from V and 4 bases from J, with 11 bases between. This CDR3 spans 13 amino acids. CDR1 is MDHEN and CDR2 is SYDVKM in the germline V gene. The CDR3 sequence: CASLRGDNEKLFF. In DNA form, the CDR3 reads TGTGCCAGCCTAAGGGGAGATAATGAAAAACTGTTTTTT.

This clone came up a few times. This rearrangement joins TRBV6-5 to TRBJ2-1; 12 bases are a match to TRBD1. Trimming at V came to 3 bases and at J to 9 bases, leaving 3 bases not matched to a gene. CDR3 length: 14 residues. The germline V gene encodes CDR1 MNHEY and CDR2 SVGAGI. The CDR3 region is CASSYGTGGREQFF. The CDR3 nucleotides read TGTGCCAGCAGTTATGGGACAGGGGGCCGTGAGCAGTTCTTC.

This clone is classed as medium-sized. The CDR3 sequence: CAWTRTSISDNSPLHF. In DNA form, the CDR3 reads TGTGCCTGGACTCGGACCTCAATTTCGGATAATTCACCCCTCCACTTT. J is TRBJ1-6 and V is TRBV30; D gene unclear. From germline, CDR1 is GTSNPN and CDR2 SVGIG (reference sequence). The CDR3 has 16 amino acids. Trimming left V 4 bases short and J 5 bases short, with 18 bases between.

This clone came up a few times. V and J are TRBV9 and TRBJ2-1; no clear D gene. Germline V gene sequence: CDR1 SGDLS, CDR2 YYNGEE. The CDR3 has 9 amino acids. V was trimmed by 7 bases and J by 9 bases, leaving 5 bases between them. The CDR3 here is CASGGEQFF. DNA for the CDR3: TGTGCCAGCGGCGGTGAGCAGTTCTTC. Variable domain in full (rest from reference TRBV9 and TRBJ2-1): DSGVTQTPKHLITATGQRVTLRCSPRSGDLSVYWYQQSLDQGLQFLIQYYNGEERAKGNILERFSAQQFPDLHSELNLSSLELGDSALYFCASGGEQFFGPGTRLTVL.

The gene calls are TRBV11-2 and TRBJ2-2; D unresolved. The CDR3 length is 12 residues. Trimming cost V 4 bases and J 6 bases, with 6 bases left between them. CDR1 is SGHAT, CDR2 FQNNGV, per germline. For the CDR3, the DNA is TGTGCCAGCAGCTCCTTTCCCGGGGAGCTGTTTTTT. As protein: CASSSFPGELFF.

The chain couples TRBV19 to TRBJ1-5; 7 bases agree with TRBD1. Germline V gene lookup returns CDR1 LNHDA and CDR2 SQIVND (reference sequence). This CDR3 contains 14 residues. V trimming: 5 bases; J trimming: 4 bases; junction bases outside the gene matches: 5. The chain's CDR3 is CASSPGQKNQPQHF. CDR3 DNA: TGTGCCAGTAGTCCGGGACAGAAAAATCAGCCCCAGCATTTT.

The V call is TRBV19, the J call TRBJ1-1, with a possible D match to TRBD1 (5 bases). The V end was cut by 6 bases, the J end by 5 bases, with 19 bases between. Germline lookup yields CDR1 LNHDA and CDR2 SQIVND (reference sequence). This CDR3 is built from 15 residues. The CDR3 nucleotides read TGTGCCAGTAGAACTCCCTTCGAGGGGCGGACTGAAGCTTTCTTT. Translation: CASRTPFEGRTEAFF.

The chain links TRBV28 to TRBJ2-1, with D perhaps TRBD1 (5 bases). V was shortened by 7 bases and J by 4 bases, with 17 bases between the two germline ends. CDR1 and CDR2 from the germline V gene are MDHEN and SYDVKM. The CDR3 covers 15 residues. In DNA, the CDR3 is TGTGCCAGCACCCTCCTCCAGGGTGGGTACAATGAGCAGTTCTTC. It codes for CASTLLQGGYNEQFF.

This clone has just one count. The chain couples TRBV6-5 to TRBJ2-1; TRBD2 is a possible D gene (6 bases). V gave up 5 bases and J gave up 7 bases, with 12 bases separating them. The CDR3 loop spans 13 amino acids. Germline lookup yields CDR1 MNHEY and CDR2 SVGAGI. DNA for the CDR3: TGTGCCAGCAGTCCGTCCGGGGGAAATGAGCAGTTCTTC. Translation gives CASSPSGGNEQFF.

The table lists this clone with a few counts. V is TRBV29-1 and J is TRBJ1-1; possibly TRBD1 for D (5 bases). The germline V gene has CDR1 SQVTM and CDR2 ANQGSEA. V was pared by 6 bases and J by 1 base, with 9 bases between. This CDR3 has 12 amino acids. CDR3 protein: CSVRQPNTEAFF. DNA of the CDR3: TGCAGCGTCAGACAGCCGAACACTGAAGCTTTCTTT.

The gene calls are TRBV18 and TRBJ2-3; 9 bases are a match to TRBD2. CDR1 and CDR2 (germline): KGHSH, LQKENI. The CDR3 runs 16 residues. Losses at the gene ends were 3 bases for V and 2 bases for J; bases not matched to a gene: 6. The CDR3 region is CASSPAAGGVTDTQYF. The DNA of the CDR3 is TGTGCCAGCTCACCTGCCGCGGGAGGGGTCACAGATACGCAGTATTTT.

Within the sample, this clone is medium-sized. CDR3 nucleotide sequence: TGCGCCAGCAGCCCCCGAACCACTAGCGGGAGTCTGGTTTGCTACGAGCAGTACTTC. It translates to CASSPRTTSGSLVCYEQYF. The chain carries TRBV4-3 and TRBJ2-7, with TRBD2 matching over 11 bases. Unmatched junction bases numbered 17, after V lost 4 bases and J lost 3 bases. Germline V gene lookup returns CDR1 LGHNA and CDR2 YSLEER. This CDR3 contains 19 residues.

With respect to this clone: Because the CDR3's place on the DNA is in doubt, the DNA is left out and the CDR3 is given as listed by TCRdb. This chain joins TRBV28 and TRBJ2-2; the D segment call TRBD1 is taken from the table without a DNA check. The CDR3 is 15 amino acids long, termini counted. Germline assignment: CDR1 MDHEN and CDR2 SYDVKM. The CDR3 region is CASSLDKAGPGELFF.

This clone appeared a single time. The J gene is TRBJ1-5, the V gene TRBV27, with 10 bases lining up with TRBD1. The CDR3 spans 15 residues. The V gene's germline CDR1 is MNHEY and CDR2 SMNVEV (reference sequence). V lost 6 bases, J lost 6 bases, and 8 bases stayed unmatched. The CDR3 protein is CASRRAGQGTQPQHF. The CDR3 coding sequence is TGTGCCAGCAGACGGGCGGGACAGGGGACTCAGCCCCAGCATTTT.

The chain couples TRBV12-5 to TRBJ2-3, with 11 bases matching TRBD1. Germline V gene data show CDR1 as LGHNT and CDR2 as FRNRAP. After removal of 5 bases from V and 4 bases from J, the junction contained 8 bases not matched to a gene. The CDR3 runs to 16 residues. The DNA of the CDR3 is TGTGCTAGTGGTCTGGGCGGGACAGGGGGTGCAGATACGCAGTATTTT. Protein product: CASGLGGTGGADTQYF.

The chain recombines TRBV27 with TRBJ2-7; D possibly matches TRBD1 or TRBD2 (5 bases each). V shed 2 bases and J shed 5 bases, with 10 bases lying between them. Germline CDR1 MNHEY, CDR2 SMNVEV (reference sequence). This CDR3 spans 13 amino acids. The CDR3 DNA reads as TGTGCCAGCAGTTTAGAGGGGCGGGACGAGCAGTACTTC. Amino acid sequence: CASSLEGRDEQYF.

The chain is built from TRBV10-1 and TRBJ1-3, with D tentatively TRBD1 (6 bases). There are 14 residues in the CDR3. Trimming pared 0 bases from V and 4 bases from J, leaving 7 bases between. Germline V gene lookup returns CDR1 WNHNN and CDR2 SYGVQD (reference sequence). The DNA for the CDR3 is TGCGCCAGCAGTGAGTCGGGACAAGGAAACACCATATATTTT. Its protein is CASSESGQGNTIYF.